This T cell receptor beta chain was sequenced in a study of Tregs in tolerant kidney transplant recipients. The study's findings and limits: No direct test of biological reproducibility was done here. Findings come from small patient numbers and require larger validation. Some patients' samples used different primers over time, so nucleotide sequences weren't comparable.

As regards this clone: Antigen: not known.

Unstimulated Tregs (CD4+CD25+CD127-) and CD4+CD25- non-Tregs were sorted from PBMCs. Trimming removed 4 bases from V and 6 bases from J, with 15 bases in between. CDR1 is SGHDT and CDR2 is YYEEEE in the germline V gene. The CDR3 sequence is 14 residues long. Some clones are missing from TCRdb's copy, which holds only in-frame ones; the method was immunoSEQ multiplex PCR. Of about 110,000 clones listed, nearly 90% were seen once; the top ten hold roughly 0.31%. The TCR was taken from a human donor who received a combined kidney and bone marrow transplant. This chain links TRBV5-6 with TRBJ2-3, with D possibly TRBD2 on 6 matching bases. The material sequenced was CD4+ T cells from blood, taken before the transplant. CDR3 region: CASSRRGNADTQYF. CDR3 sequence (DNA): TGTGCCAGCAGCCGCCGGGGGAACGCGGATACGCAGTATTTT. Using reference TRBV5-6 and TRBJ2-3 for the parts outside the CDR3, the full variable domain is DAGVTQSPTHLIKTRGQQVTLRCSPKSGHDTVSWYQQALGQGPQFIFQYYEEEERQRGNFPDRFSGHQFPNYSSELNVNALLLGDSALYLCASSRRGNADTQYFGPGTRLTVL.